This T cell receptor (beta chain) stems from a study of CD8 T cells in ankylosing spondylitis. Broader study findings: Clones linked to disease were reported to show significant enrichment in matched ankylosing spondylitis synovial fluid. A CD8+ phenotype characterized the disease-linked clones, which were relatively rare in peripheral blood. What seemed typical of ankylosing spondylitis blood was a TCR beta motif built from about 8 highly homologous variants.

This clonotype was recorded many times. Its matching antigen is unknown. This CDR3 region has 15 residues. The V segment lost 5 bases and the J segment 6 bases; nucleotides outside the gene matches: 11. Germline V gives CDR1 SGHAT, CDR2 FQNNGV. TCRdb reprocessed the 5' RACE reads via MiXCR and lists one record per CDR3 protein. This table has over 100,000 distinct CDR3 sequences, 7% appearing once. The chain employs TRBV11-2 and TRBJ2-3; 7 nucleotides match TRBD2. The specimen was blood, either unsorted or a sorted T cell fraction (not recorded which). The origin of this receptor is a male donor with ankylosing spondylitis or in good health (not recorded which). The CDR3 sequence: CASSLLAALGDTQYF. Here the CDR3 DNA reads TGTGCCAGCAGCCTGCTAGCGGCGCTAGGCGATACGCAGTATTTT.